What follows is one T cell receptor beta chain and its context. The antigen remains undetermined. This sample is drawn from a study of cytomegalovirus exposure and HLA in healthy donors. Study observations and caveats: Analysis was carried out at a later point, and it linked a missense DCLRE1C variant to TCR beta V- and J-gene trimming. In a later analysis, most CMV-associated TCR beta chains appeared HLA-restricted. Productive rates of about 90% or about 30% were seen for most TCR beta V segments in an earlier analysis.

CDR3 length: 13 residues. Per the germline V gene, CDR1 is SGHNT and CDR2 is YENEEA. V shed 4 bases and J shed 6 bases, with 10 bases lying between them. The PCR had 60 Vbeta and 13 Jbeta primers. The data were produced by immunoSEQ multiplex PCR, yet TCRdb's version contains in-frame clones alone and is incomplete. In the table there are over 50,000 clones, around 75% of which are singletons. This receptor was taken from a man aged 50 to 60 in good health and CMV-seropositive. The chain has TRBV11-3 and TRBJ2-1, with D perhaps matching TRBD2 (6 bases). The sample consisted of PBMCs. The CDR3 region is CASSSTRSNEQFF. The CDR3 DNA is TGTGCCAGCAGCTCGACTAGGTCCAATGAGCAGTTCTTC.